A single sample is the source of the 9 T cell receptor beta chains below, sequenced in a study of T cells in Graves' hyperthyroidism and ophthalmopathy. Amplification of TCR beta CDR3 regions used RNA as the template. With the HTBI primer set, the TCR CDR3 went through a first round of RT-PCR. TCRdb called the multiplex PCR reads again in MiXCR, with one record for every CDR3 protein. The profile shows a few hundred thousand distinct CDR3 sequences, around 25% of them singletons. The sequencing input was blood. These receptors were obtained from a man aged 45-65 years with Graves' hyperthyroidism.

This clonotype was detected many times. The DNA of the CDR3 is TGTGCCAGCGGTCTAGCGGGAGCGTCCTACAATGAGCAGTTCTTC. Protein sequence: CASGLAGASYNEQFF. The chain couples TRBV7-8 to TRBJ2-1, with 10 nucleotides matching TRBD2. The germline gives CDR1 SGHVS, CDR2 FQNEAQ. V dropped 8 bases and J dropped 1; count of bases not matched to a gene: 5. This CDR3 is 15 amino acids long.

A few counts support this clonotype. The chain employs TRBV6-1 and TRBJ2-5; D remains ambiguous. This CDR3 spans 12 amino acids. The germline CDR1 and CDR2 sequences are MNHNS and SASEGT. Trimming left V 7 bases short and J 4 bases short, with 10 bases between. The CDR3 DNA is TGTGCCAGCACTCTCAAGGGAGAGACCCAGTACTTC. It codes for CASTLKGETQYF.

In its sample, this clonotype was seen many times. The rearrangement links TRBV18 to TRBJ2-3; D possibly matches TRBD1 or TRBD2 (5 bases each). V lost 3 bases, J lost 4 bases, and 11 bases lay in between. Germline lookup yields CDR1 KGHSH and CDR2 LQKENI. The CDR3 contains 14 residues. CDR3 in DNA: TGTGCCAGCTCACCCTCGGGGCTCCCAGATACGCAGTATTTT. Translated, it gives CASSPSGLPDTQYF.

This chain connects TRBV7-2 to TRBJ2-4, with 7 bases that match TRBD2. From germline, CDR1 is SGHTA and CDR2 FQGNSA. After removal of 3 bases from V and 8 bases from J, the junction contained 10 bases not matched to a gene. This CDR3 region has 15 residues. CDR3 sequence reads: CASSFLGGRGDIQYF. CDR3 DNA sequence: TGTGCCAGCAGCTTTTTGGGCGGGAGAGGTGACATTCAGTACTTC.

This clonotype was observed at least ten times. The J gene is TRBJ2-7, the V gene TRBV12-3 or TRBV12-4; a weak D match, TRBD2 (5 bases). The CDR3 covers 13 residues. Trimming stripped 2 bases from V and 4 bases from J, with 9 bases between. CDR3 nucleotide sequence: TGTGCCAGCAGTTTAAGGAGGAGTTACGAGCAGTACTTC. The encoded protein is CASSLRRSYEQYF.

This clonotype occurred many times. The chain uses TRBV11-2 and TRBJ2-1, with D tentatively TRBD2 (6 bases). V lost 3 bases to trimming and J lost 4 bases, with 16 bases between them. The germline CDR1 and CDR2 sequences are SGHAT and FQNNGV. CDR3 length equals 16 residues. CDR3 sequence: CASSFSRDLAYNEQFF. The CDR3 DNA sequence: TGTGCCAGCAGCTTTAGCCGGGACTTGGCTTACAATGAGCAGTTCTTC. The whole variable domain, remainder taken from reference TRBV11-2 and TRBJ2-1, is EAGVAQSPRYKIIEKRQSVAFWCNPISGHATLYWYQQILGQGPKLLIQFQNNGVVDDSQLPKDRFSAERLKGVDSTLKIQPAKLEDSAVYLCASSFSRDLAYNEQFFGPGTRLTVL.

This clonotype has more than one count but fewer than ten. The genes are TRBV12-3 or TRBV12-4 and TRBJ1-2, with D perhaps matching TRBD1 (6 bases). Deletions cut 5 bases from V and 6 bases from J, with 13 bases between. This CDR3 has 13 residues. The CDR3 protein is CASSGQSRHGYTF. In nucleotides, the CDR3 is TGTGCCAGCAGTGGACAGTCCCGGCATGGCTACACCTTC.

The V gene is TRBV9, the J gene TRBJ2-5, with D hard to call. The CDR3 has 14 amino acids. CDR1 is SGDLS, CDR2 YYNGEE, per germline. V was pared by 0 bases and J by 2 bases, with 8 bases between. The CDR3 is CASSVAPRQETQYF. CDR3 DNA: TGTGCCAGCAGCGTAGCGCCTAGACAAGAGACCCAGTACTTC.

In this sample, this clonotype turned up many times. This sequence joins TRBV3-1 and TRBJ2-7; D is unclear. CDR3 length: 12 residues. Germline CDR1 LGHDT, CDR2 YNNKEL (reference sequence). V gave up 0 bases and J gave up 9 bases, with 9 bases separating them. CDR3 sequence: CASSQDRGVQYF. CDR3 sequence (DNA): TGTGCCAGCAGCCAAGATCGTGGGGTGCAGTACTTC.